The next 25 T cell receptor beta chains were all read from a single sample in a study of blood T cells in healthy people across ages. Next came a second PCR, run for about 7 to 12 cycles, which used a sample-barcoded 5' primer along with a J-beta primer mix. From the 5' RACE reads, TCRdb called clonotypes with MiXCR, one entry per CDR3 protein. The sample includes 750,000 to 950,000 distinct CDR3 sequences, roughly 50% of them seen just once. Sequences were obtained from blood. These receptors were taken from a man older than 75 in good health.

As DNA, the CDR3 is TGTGCCACCAGTGACCGACTAGCGGGAGTATATTACAGATACGCGTATTTT. Protein: CATSDRLAGVYYRYAYF. The chain is built from TRBV24-1 and TRBJ2-3, with 12 bases fitting TRBD2. Germline V gives CDR1 KGHDR, CDR2 SFDVKD. V lost 4 bases and J lost 14; bases outside the gene matches: 18. CDR3 length: 17 residues.

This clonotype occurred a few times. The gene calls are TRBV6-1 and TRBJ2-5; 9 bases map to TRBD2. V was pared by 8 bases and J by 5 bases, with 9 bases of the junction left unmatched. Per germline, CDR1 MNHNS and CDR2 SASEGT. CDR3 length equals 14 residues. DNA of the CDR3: TGTGCCAGCTGTAGACTAGCGGTCCAGGAGACCCAGTACTTC. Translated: CASCRLAVQETQYF.

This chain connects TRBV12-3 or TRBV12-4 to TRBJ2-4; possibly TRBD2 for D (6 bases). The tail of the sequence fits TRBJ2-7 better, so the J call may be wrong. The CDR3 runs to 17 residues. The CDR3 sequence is CASTPGRTNGRLSEQYF. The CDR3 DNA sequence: TGTGCCAGCACCCCAGGTCGGACTAACGGGAGATTGAGCGAGCAGTACTTC.

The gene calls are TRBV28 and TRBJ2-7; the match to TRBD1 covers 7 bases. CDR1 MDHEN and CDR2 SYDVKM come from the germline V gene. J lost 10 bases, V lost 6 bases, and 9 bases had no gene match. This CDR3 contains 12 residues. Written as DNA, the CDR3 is TGTGCCAGCAGCCCAACGGACAGGTTTCAGTACTTC. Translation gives CASSPTDRFQYF.

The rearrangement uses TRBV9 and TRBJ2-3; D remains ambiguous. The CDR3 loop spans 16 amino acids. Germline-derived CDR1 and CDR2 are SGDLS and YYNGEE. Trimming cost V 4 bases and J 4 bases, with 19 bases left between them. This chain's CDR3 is CASSSPIHLSPDTQYF. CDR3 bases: TGTGCCAGCAGCTCACCAATACACCTATCTCCAGATACGCAGTATTTT.

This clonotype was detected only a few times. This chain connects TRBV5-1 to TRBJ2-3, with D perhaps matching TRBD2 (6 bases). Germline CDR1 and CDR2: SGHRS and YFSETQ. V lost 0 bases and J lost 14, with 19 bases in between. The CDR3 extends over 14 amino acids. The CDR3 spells CASSLEPGLRYAYF. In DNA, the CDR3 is TGCGCCAGCAGCTTGGAACCGGGACTGAGATACGCGTATTTT.

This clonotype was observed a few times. The CDR3 DNA sequence: TGTGCCAGCAGCCCCCCGGGCCGCAGGGAGGACTATGGCTACACCTTC. This translates into CASSPPGRREDYGYTF. This sequence joins TRBV7-2 and TRBJ1-2, with D possibly being TRBD1 (5 bases). This CDR3 comprises 16 residues. The V and J ends lost 5 bases and 3 bases respectively, with 19 bases between them. Per the germline V gene, CDR1 is SGHTA and CDR2 is FQGNSA.

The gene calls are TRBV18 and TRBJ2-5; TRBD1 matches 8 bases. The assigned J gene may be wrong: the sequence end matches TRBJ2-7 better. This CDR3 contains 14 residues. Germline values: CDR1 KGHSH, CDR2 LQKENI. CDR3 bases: TGTGCCAGCTCACGACCGACAGGGGACTACGAGCAGTACTTC. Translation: CASSRPTGDYEQYF.

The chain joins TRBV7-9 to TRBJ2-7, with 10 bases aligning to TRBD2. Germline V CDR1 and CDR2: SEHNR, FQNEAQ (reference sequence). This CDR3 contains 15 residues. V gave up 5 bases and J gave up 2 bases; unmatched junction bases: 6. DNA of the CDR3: TGTGCCAGCAGCGCGTGGACTAGCGGCACCTACGAGCAGTACTTC. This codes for CASSAWTSGTYEQYF.

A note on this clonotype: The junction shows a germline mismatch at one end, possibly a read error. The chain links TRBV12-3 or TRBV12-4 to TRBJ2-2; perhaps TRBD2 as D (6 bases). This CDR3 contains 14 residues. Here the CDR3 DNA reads TGTGCCAGCAGTTTAGTGGGGGGAGACGGGGAGCTGTTTTTC. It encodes CASSLVGGDGELFF.

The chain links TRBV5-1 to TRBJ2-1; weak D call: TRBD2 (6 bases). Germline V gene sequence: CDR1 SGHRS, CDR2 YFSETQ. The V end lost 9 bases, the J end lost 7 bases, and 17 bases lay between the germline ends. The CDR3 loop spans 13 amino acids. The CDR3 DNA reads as TGCGCCACTTCCCCAGGAGGGCCGAATGAGCAGTTCTTC. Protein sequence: CATSPGGPNEQFF.

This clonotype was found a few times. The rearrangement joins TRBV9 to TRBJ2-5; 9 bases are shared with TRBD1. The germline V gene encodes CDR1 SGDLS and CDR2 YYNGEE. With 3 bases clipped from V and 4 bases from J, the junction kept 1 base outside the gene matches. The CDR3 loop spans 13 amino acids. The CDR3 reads CASSGTGVETQYF. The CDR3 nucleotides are TGTGCCAGCAGCGGGACAGGGGTAGAGACCCAGTACTTC.

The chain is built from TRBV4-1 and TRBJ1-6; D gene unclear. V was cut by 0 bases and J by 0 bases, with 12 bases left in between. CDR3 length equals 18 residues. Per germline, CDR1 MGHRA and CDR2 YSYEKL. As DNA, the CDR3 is TGCGCCAGCAGCCAAGACATGTCCGGGAGCTCCTATAATTCACCCCTCCACTTT. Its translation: CASSQDMSGSSYNSPLHF.

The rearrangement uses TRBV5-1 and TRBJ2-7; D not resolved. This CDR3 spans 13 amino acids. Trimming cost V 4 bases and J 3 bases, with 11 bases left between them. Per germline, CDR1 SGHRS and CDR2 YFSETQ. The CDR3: CASSVEGIYEQYF. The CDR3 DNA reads TGCGCCAGCAGCGTGGAAGGGATCTACGAGCAGTACTTC.

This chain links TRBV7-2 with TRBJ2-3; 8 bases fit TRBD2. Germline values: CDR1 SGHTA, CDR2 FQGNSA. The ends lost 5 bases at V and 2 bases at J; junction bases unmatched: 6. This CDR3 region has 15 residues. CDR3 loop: CASSPIAGSTDTQYF. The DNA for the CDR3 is TGTGCCAGCAGCCCAATAGCGGGATCCACAGATACGCAGTATTTT. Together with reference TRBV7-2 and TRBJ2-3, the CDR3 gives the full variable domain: GAGVSQSPSNKVTEKGKDVELRCDPISGHTALYWYRQSLGQGLEFLIYFQGNSAPDKSGLPSDRFSAERTGGSVSTLTIQRTQQEDSAVYLCASSPIAGSTDTQYFGPGTRLTVL.

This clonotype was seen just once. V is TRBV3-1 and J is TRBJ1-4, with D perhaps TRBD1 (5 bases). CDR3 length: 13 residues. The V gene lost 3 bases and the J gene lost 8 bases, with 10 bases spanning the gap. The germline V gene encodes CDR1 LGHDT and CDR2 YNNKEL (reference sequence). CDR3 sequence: CASSQQGREKLFF. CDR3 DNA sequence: TGTGCCAGCAGCCAGCAGGGTAGGGAAAAACTGTTTTTT.

The CDR3 DNA follows: TGTGCCAGCAATAGGAAAGGGCGAGAAGAGACCCAGTACTTC. Its protein product is CASNRKGREETQYF. The genes are TRBV2 and TRBJ2-5, with D unclear. The V end lost 7 bases, the J end lost 3 bases, and 15 bases lay between the germline ends. Germline-derived CDR1 and CDR2 are SNHLY and FYNNEI. The CDR3 is 14 amino acids. Using reference TRBV2 and TRBJ2-5 for the parts outside the CDR3, the full variable domain is EPEVTQTPSHQVTQMGQEVILRCVPISNHLYFYWYRQILGQKVEFLVSFYNNEISEKSEIFDDQFSVERPDGSNFTLKIRSTKLEDSAMYFCASNRKGREETQYFGPGTRLLVL.

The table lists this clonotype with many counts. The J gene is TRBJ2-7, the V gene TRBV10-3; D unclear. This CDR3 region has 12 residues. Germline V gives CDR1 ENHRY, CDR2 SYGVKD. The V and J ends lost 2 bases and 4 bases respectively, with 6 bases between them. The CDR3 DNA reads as TGTGCCATCAGTGAGCCAAATTACGAGCAGTACTTC. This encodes CAISEPNYEQYF.

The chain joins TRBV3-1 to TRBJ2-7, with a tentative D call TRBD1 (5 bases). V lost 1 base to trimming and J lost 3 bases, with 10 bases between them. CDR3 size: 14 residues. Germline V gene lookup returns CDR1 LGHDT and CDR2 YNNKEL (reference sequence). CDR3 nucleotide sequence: TGTGCCAGCAGCCAAGGGACAACAATCTACGAGCAGTACTTC. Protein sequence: CASSQGTTIYEQYF.

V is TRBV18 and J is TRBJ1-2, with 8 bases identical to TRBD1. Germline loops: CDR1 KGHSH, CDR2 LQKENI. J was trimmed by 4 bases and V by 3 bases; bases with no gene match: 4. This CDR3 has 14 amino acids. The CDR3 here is CASSPAGQGYGYTF. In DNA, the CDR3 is TGTGCCAGCTCACCCGCCGGACAGGGCTATGGCTACACCTTC.

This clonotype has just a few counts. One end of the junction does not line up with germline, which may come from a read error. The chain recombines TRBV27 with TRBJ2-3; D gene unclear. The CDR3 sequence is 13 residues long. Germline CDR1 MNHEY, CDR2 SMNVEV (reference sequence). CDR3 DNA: TGCGCCAGCAGTCCCGGTGGCGCAGATACGCAGTATTTT. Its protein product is CASSPGGADTQYF.

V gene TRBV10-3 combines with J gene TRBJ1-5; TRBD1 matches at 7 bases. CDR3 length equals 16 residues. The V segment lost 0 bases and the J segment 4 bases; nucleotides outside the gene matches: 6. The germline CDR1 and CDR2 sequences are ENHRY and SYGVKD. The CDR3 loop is CAISESTGRSNQPQHF. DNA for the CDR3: TGTGCCATCAGTGAGTCGACAGGGAGAAGTAATCAGCCCCAGCATTTT.

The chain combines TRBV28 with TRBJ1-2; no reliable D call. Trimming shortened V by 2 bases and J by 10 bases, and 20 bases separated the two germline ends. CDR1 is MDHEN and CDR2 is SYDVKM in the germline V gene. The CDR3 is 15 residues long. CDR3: CASSLARPVLWDYTF. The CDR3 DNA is TGTGCCAGCAGTTTAGCCCGCCCAGTCTTATGGGACTACACCTTC.

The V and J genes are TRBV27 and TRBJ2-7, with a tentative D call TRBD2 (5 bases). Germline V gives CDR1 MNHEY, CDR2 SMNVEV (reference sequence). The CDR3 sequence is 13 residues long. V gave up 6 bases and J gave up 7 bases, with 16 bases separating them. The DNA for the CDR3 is TGTGCCAGCAGCCGGGATCCCATAAGAGAGCAGTACTTC. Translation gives CASSRDPIREQYF.

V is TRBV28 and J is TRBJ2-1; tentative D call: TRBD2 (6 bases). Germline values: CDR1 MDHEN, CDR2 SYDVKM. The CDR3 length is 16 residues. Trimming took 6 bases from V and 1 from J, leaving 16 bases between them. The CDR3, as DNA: TGTGCCAGCAGAATGGGGGGAGCCACATCCTACAATGAGCAGTTCTTC. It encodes CASRMGGATSYNEQFF.